The 3 T cell receptor beta chains reported below all come from one sample, sequenced in a study of T cell responses to AZD1222 COVID-19 vaccine. Sequencing was performed with immunoSEQ multiplex PCR; in TCRdb, only in-frame clones are kept and a portion is missing. The table records 140,000 to 150,000 clones, about 89% of them present only once. The input for sequencing was peripheral blood, taken on day 0 of MenACWY control vaccination. The receptors here all came from an adult in good health.

The chain has TRBV19 and TRBJ1-1; D is uncertain. Germline V CDR1 and CDR2: LNHDA, SQIVND (reference sequence). V lost 7 bases to trimming and J lost 4 bases, with 13 bases between them. This CDR3 is built from 13 residues. This CDR3 is CASKDAGGTEAFF. Written as DNA, the CDR3 is TGTGCCAGTAAGGACGCTGGTGGCACTGAAGCTTTCTTT.

J is TRBJ2-2 and V is TRBV19; no clear D gene. CDR3 length: 13 amino acids. V shed 3 bases and J shed 1 base, with 3 bases lying between them. Looked up from germline, CDR1 is LNHDA and CDR2 is SQIVND (reference sequence). As DNA, the CDR3 is TGTGCCAGTAGTATGGGGAACACCGGGGAGCTGTTTTTT. Its translation: CASSMGNTGELFF.

This CDR3 is CASSLGPSNTEAFF. The DNA for the CDR3 is TGTGCCAGCAGCTTAGGCCCTTCTAACACTGAAGCTTTCTTT. The V call is TRBV7-2, the J call TRBJ1-1, with unresolved D. This CDR3 contains 14 residues. Trimming shortened V by 1 base and J by 2 bases, and 8 bases separated the two germline ends. Germline assignment: CDR1 SGHTA and CDR2 FQGNSA. The variable domain in full, with the rest retrieved from reference TRBV7-2 and TRBJ1-1, is GAGVSQSPSNKVTEKGKDVELRCDPISGHTALYWYRQSLGQGLEFLIYFQGNSAPDKSGLPSDRFSAERTGGSVSTLTIQRTQQEDSAVYLCASSLGPSNTEAFFGQGTRLTVV.